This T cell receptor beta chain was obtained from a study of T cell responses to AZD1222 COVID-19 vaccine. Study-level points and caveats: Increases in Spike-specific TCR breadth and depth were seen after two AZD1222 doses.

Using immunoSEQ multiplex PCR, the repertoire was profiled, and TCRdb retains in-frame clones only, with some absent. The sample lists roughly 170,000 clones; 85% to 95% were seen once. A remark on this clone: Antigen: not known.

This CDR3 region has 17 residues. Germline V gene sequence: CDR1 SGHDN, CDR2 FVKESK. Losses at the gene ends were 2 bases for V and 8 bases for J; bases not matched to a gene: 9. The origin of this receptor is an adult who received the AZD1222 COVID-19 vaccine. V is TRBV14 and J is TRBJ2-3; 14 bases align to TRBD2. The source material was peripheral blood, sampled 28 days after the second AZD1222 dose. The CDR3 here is CASSQNLATSGGATQYF. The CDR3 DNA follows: TGTGCCAGCAGCCAAAACCTCGCGACTAGCGGGGGGGCTACGCAGTATTTT.